This T cell receptor beta chain was identified during a study of cytomegalovirus exposure and HLA in healthy donors. The study ran its PCR with 60 Vbeta and 13 Jbeta primers. Some clones are missing from TCRdb's copy, which holds only in-frame ones; the method was immunoSEQ multiplex PCR. The data show some 160,000 clones, around 72% seen once. Study-level findings and limits: Previously analyzed data showed that most TCR beta V segments were productive at a frequency of about 87% or about 30%. Published work reported that the classifier diagnosed cytomegalovirus status with high specificity and sensitivity.

As for this clone: What it binds is unknown.

Germline loops: CDR1 SGHVS, CDR2 FNYEAQ. The CDR3 contains 14 residues. Germline trimming cut 6 bases from V and 4 bases from J; bases unmatched to any gene: 9. Sequencing used PBMCs. The chain carries TRBV7-6 and TRBJ2-7, with TRBD1 matching 7 bases. The source of this sequence is a middle-aged man in good health and CMV-seronegative. The CDR3 coding sequence is TGTGCCAGCAGTCGTGGACAGGTGTCTTACGAGCAGTACTTC. This gives the protein CASSRGQVSYEQYF.